Given below is one T cell receptor beta chain in context. Its recognized antigen is unknown. Per-base qualities were not stored, and no clone one base away is much larger. Whole blood was collected in K2EDTA tubes by collaborating institutions according to the institutions' own protocols. For TCRbeta analysis, collaborator samples were shipped as frozen whole blood, as isolated PBMCs, or as DNA extracted from either sample type. Counted from cysteine to phenylalanine, this CDR3 has 15 amino acids. Left in the record is the CDR3 DNA by itself, 45 bases read in frame from the first base. V has 0 bases trimmed and J has 4 bases trimmed; junction bases matching no gene number 1. CDR1 is given as SGHRS and CDR2 as YFSETQ, both from the germline V gene. This sample was taken from a study of blood T cell repertoires in COVID-19 (dated by TCRdb to 2018 to 2021). Broadly, across the study: Samples from collaborators originated in the United States, Italy and Spain and spanned both the acute and convalescent phases of COVID-19. The prospective study material was composed of cDNA or gDNA derived from T cells, B-cell-depleted T cells, or PBMCs. Subjects who had been exposed to COVID-19, were actively infected with it, or had recovered from it provided the deeply sampled blood TCRbeta repertoires that made up the dataset. A freely available public database, intended as a resource for researchers studying the immune response to SARS-CoV-2, is where the repertoires were released. Samples came from the ongoing ImmuneRACE study (first 160 participants) plus 1,254 subjects from 6 global collaborators. Nearly every sample came with metadata listing a de-identified subject ID, COVID-19 status, age in years and sex. HLA class I and class II types, where available, came from metadata supplied by the sample provider rather than from assay-based typing.

TCRbeta CDR3 regions were amplified from genomic DNA by means of the immunoSEQ Assay, a bias-controlled multiplex PCR. For the original study's pipeline: The number of nucleated cells in each sample was estimated from the amplification of reference gene primers within the assay. To quantify the absolute abundance of each unique TCRbeta CDR3 rearrangement, sequence reads were collapsed and filtered. For each sample, productive Simpson clonality was calculated as the square root of Simpson's diversity index across productive rearrangements. Imported from immuneACCESS, the table was reduced by TCRdb to in-frame sequences with V and J called. These copies leave out some clones; in studies compared against another copy, an unresolved V gene accounts for under half, and the cause of the remainder is not known. Clone size and the V and J calls come from that table; the DNA yielded D and trimming. The sample contains roughly 150,000 clones, approximately 88% of them found a single time. More than 25% of the sample is in the top ten clones.

Overall results and qualifications from the work: The amount of clinical and demographic metadata varied by source and participant and was provided uncurated.

The source material was peripheral blood. The receptor chain draws on TRBV5-1 and TRBJ2-3, with 11 bases in between that match TRBD1. The receptor was derived from a human donor in a cohort sampled during active COVID-19. CDR3 region: CASSLGTGGPDTQYF. The base sequence is TGCGCCAGCAGCTTGGGGACAGGGGGCCCAGATACGCAGTATTTT.